Listed below are T cell receptor beta chains from one sample, sequenced in a study of blood T cell repertoires in COVID-19. Clones were read by immunoSEQ multiplex PCR, and TCRdb kept only the in-frame ones, dropping some. Of approximately 310,000 clones detected, about nine tenths appear once; the ten largest clones hold 1%. The specimen sequenced was peripheral blood. The receptors derive from a man aged 50 or older with active or convalescent COVID-19. Each CDR3 is given with its conserved first and last residue. A D gene is named only where the DNA matches it firmly. Not every row has a clone size; where given, it reads once, few, many or a size class.

DNA,CDR3,V,D,J,size
TGTGCCAGCAGCTCCCGGGAGCAGGGAGTAGAAAAACTGTTTTTT,CASSSREQGVEKLFF,TRBV5-4,NA,TRBJ1-4,NA
TGTGCCAGCAGTCTAGCGGGAGGGCTTGAGACCCAGTACTTC,CASSLAGGLETQYF,TRBV6-2/TRBV6-3,TRBD2,TRBJ2-5,NA
TGTGCCAGCAGCTTAACACCTGCGCGGGCTGAAGCTTTCTTT,CASSLTPARAEAFF,TRBV7-3,NA,TRBJ1-1,NA
TGTGCCATCAGTGGAGGGGGATCAGACCTTAATCAGCCCCAGCATTTT,CAISGGGSDLNQPQHF,TRBV10-3,NA,TRBJ1-5,NA
TGTGCCAGCAGCTCTGAACTCCGGGGGGGGAACACTGAAGCTTTCTTT,CASSSELRGGNTEAFF,TRBV7-3,NA,TRBJ1-1,NA
TGTGCCAGCAGCCTAGGACAGGGTAATGGCTACACCTTC,CASSLGQGNGYTF,TRBV28,TRBD1,TRBJ1-2,NA
TGCAGTCCCTTGTCTGACAGGGGAGTTTTCTTT,CSPLSDRGVFF,TRBV20-1,TRBD1,TRBJ1-1,NA
TGTGCCAGCAGCCTTCGACGGGTGTCCTACACACACAATGAGCAGTTCTTC,CASSLRRVSYTHNEQFF,TRBV14,NA,TRBJ2-1,once
TGTGCCAGCAGCGTAGCAGGGGGAGCGTCGACCGGGGAGCTGTTTTTT,CASSVAGGASTGELFF,TRBV9,TRBD1,TRBJ2-2,NA
TGTGCCAGCAGCTTAAGGGACTCTAACTATGGCTACACCTTC,CASSLRDSNYGYTF,TRBV7-6,NA,TRBJ1-2,NA
TGTGCCAGCAGCAGGGGGCTCCAATGGGATGGCTACACCTTC,CASSRGLQWDGYTF,TRBV6-5,TRBD1,TRBJ1-2,NA
TGTGCCAGCAGCTTACGCGGGACCGCTAATGAAAAACTGTTTTTT,CASSLRGTANEKLFF,TRBV7-9,NA,TRBJ1-4,NA
TGTGCCAGCAGCCCCAGTGGTAGCCTCAATTCACCCCTCCACTTT,CASSPSGSLNSPLHF,TRBV7-8,NA,TRBJ1-6,NA
TGCGCCAGCAGCACACAACCTCCGGGGGGATCCATGAACACTGAAGCTTTCTTT,CASSTQPPGGSMNTEAFF,TRBV5-1,NA,TRBJ1-1,few